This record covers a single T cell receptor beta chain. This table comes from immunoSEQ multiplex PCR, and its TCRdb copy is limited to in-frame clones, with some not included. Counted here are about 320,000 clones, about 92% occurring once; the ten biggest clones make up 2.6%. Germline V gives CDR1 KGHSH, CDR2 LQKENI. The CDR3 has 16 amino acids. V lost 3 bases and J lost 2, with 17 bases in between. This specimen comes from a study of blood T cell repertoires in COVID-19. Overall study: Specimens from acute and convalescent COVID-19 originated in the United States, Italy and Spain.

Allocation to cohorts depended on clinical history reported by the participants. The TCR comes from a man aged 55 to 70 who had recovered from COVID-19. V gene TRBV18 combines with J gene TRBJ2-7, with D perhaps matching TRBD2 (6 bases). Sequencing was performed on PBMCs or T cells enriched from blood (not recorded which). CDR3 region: CASSPGLAGFTYEQYF. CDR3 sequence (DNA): TGTGCCAGCTCACCGGGACTGGCCGGATTCACCTACGAGCAGTACTTC.